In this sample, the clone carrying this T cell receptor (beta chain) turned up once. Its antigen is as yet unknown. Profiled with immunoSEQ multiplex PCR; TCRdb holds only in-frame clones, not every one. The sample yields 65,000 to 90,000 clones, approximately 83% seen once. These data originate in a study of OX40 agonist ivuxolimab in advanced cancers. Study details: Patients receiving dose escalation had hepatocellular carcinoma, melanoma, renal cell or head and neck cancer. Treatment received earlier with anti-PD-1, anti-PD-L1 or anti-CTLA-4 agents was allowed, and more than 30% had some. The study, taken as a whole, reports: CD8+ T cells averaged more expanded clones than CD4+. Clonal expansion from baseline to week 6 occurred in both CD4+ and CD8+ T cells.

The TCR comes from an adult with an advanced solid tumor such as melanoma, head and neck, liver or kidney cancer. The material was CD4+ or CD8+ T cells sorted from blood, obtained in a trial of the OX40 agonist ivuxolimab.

The CDR3 sequence: CASSLEGDSPLHF. The CDR3 DNA sequence: TGTGCCAGCAGCTTAGAAGGGGATTCACCCCTCCACTTT. This chain joins TRBV7-9 and TRBJ1-6, with D possibly matching TRBD1 (5 bases). CDR1 and CDR2 from the germline V gene are SEHNR and FQNEAQ (reference sequence). V lost 1 base to trimming and J lost 8 bases, with 6 bases between them. CDR3 length: 13 amino acids. The complete variable domain, with remaining parts taken from reference TRBV7-9 and TRBJ1-6, reads DTGVSQNPRHKITKRGQNVTFRCDPISEHNRLYWYRQTLGQGPEFLTYFQNEAQLEKSRLLSDRFSAERPKGSFSTLEIQRTEQGDSAMYLCASSLEGDSPLHFGNGTRLTVT.